Listed here are 9 T cell receptor beta chains from one sample, sequenced in a study of graft-versus-host responses after intestinal transplantation. Sequencing used immunoSEQ multiplex PCR; TCRdb keeps in-frame clones, though not all of them. This table holds some 100,000 clones, roughly nine tenths found once. These receptors lack a known antigen. The material was unstimulated CD4+ T cells sorted from spleen or lymph node cells, obtained before transplant. These receptors were taken from a human donor who was the organ donor for an intestinal transplant.

The rearrangement joins TRBV10-1 to TRBJ2-3, with TRBD2 identical over 9 bases. V shed 5 bases, J shed 2 bases, and the junction held 2 bases outside the gene matches. Looked up from germline, CDR1 is WNHNN and CDR2 is SYGVQD (reference sequence). The CDR3 is 14 residues long. The DNA for the CDR3 is TGCGCCAGCAGTCTAGCGGGGCCCACAGATACGCAGTATTTT. Encoded protein: CASSLAGPTDTQYF.

V and J are TRBV7-2 and TRBJ2-7, with D perhaps matching TRBD2 (6 bases). CDR3 length: 15 amino acids. Trimming removed 1 base at V and 6 bases at J, with 16 bases between. CDR1 is SGHTA, CDR2 FQGNSA, per germline. The CDR3 DNA reads as TGTGCCAGCAGCTTAGACGGGCTAGCGAGTCTCGAGCAGTACTTC. Protein: CASSLDGLASLEQYF.

The chain carries TRBV25-1 and TRBJ1-5; D is unresolved. This CDR3 is built from 14 residues. V shed 2 bases and J shed 4 bases, with 9 bases lying between them. Germline loops: CDR1 MGHDK, CDR2 SYGVNS. CDR3 DNA sequence: TGTGCCAGCAGTGAAGTGGGCAGTAATCAGCCCCAGCATTTT. Its translation: CASSEVGSNQPQHF.

This chain joins TRBV10-3 and TRBJ2-7; 16 positions match TRBD2. CDR3 length: 18 residues. V was clipped by 6 bases and J by 4 bases; unmatched bases: 12. The germline V gene has CDR1 ENHRY and CDR2 SYGVKD. The CDR3 loop reads CAIRGSTGTSGGAYEQYF. CDR3 nucleotides: TGTGCCATCAGGGGATCGACCGGGACTAGCGGGGGGGCTTACGAGCAGTACTTC.

The chain is built from TRBV5-1 and TRBJ2-3; D is possibly TRBD1 (6 bases). This CDR3 is built from 13 residues. CDR1 is SGHRS and CDR2 is YFSETQ in the germline V gene. The ends were cut back, 7 bases at V and 3 bases at J, with 12 bases in the middle. The CDR3 sequence: CASYRVGTDTQYF. The CDR3 DNA follows: TGCGCCAGCTACAGGGTCGGGACAGATACGCAGTATTTT. Supplemented by reference TRBV5-1 and TRBJ2-3, the full variable domain reads KAGVTQTPRYLIKTRGQQVTLSCSPISGHRSVSWYQQTPGQGLQFLFEYFSETQRNKGNFPGRFSGRQFSNSRSEMNVSTLELGDSALYLCASYRVGTDTQYFGPGTRLTVL.

This rearrangement joins TRBV29-1 to TRBJ1-2, with a possible D match to TRBD1 (6 bases). Germline V gene lookup returns CDR1 SQVTM and CDR2 ANQGSEA. The CDR3 runs 10 residues. V lost 5 bases and J 8 bases, leaving 9 bases between the germline ends. The CDR3 coding sequence is TGCAGCGTTATGGGGGGCGGCTACACCTTC. Translation gives CSVMGGGYTF.

This chain links TRBV25-1 with TRBJ1-1; 7 bases fit TRBD1. Germline V gene data show CDR1 as MGHDK and CDR2 as SYGVNS. V trimming: 10 bases; J trimming: 5 bases; junction bases outside the gene matches: 19. CDR3 length: 16 residues. CDR3 nucleotide sequence: TGTGCCAACACAGCCCGAACAGGGGAAGGAGTGACTGAAGCTTTCTTT. Its translation: CANTARTGEGVTEAFF.

The chain links TRBV5-1 to TRBJ2-7, with TRBD2 identical over 12 bases. Germline V CDR1 and CDR2: SGHRS, YFSETQ. CDR3 length: 17 residues. Trimming removed 4 bases from V and 2 bases from J; junction bases left unmatched: 10. The chain's CDR3 is CASSLGLAGFSPYEQYF. CDR3 nucleotides: TGCGCCAGCAGCCTGGGACTAGCGGGTTTCTCCCCCTACGAGCAGTACTTC. The full variable domain, with the rest looked up from reference TRBV5-1 and TRBJ2-7, is KAGVTQTPRYLIKTRGQQVTLSCSPISGHRSVSWYQQTPGQGLQFLFEYFSETQRNKGNFPGRFSGRQFSNSRSEMNVSTLELGDSALYLCASSLGLAGFSPYEQYFGPGTRLTVT.

The chain is built from TRBV10-3 and TRBJ2-1; 9 nucleotides match TRBD1. The CDR3 covers 12 residues. V lost 6 bases, J lost 7 bases, and 1 base stayed unmatched. Germline-derived CDR1 and CDR2 are ENHRY and SYGVKD. CDR3 loop: CAISGTGNEQFF. The CDR3, as DNA: TGTGCCATCAGCGGGACAGGGAATGAGCAGTTCTTC.